Listed below are T cell receptor beta chains from one sample, sequenced in a study of human T cells and chemical hapten exposure. TCRdb called the RACE reads again in MiXCR, with one record for every CDR3 protein. The data show 350,000 to 450,000 distinct CDR3 sequences, 4% to 6% seen once. The starting material was whole blood, obtained in connection with sensitization to the hapten diphenylcyclopropenone (DPC). The origin of the receptors is a woman aged 50 to 60 with alopecia areata. Some clones in this sample may be carry-over from other donors' samples. The CDR3 runs from the conserved cysteine through the conserved F or W. D genes are given only for firm matches. Rows give clone size only sometimes, using once, few, many, or a class for an expanded clone.

v_gene: TRBV6-5
d_gene: TRBD2
j_gene: TRBJ2-7
abundance: many
CDR3aa: CASSYSMLAGGPYEQYF
CDR3nt: TGTGCCAGCAGTTACTCGATGTTAGCGGGGGGGCCTTACGAGCAGTACTTC

v_gene: TRBV20-1
d_gene: .
j_gene: TRBJ1-1
abundance: many
CDR3aa: CSAREETGAAEAFF
CDR3nt: TGCAGTGCTAGAGAGGAGACGGGGGCGGCTGAAGCTTTCTTT

v_gene: TRBV28
d_gene: TRBD2
j_gene: TRBJ2-1
abundance: many
CDR3aa: CASSGTSGASYNEQFF
CDR3nt: TGTGCCAGCAGTGGGACTAGCGGGGCCTCCTACAATGAGCAGTTCTTC

v_gene: TRBV5-1
d_gene: .
j_gene: TRBJ2-3
abundance: .
CDR3aa: CASSSAGLSTDTQYF
CDR3nt: TGCGCCAGCAGCTCCGCGGGACTTAGCACAGATACGCAGTATTTT

v_gene: TRBV7-9
d_gene: TRBD1
j_gene: TRBJ1-1
abundance: few
CDR3aa: CASSLSGTGSRLGNTEAFF
CDR3nt: TGTGCCAGCAGCCTCTCCGGGACAGGTTCCCGTTTGGGAAACACTGAAGCTTTCTTT

v_gene: TRBV12-3/TRBV12-4
d_gene: .
j_gene: TRBJ2-7
abundance: many
CDR3aa: CASSSTPYEQYF
CDR3nt: TGTGCCAGCAGTTCTACACCCTACGAGCAGTACTTC

v_gene: TRBV6-2/TRBV6-3
d_gene: TRBD2
j_gene: TRBJ2-1
abundance: .
CDR3aa: CASKPAGLAGERAIFF
CDR3nt: TGTGCCAGCAAACCAGCGGGACTAGCGGGAGAAAGGGCTATCTTCTTC

v_gene: TRBV15
d_gene: TRBD2
j_gene: TRBJ2-3
abundance: many
CDR3aa: CATSSRLAGGTDTQYF
CDR3nt: TGTGCCACCAGCAGTAGACTAGCGGGAGGCACAGATACGCAGTATTTT

v_gene: TRBV20-1
d_gene: TRBD1
j_gene: TRBJ2-1
abundance: many
CDR3aa: CSAEGQYNEQFF
CDR3nt: TGCAGTGCCGAGGGACAGTACAATGAGCAGTTCTTC

v_gene: TRBV18
d_gene: .
j_gene: TRBJ2-7
abundance: many
CDR3aa: CASSPDAGQGEQYF
CDR3nt: TGTGCCAGCTCACCAGATGCAGGGCAGGGCGAGCAGTACTTC

v_gene: TRBV6-6
d_gene: TRBD1
j_gene: TRBJ1-5
abundance: many
CDR3aa: CASSTGTANQPQHF
CDR3nt: TGTGCCAGCAGCACCGGGACAGCCAATCAGCCCCAGCATTTT

v_gene: TRBV3-1
d_gene: TRBD1
j_gene: TRBJ1-2
abundance: few
CDR3aa: CASQGEAGYTF
CDR3nt: TGTGCCAGCCAGGGGGAAGCTGGCTACACCTTC

v_gene: TRBV28
d_gene: .
j_gene: TRBJ1-2
abundance: .
CDR3aa: CASRGAAYTF
CDR3nt: TGTGCCAGCAGGGGAGCGGCCTACACCTTC

v_gene: TRBV11-1
d_gene: .
j_gene: TRBJ1-2
abundance: .
CDR3aa: CASSFAPEGYTF
CDR3nt: TGTGCCAGCAGCTTCGCCCCCGAGGGCTACACCTTC

v_gene: TRBV11-2
d_gene: TRBD2
j_gene: TRBJ2-5
abundance: many
CDR3aa: CASSLVTWTSGGQETQYF
CDR3nt: TGTGCCAGCAGCTTAGTGACCTGGACTAGCGGGGGCCAAGAGACCCAGTACTTC

v_gene: TRBV12-3/TRBV12-4
d_gene: .
j_gene: TRBJ2-7
abundance: many
CDR3aa: CASSFEAAYEQYF
CDR3nt: TGTGCCAGCAGCTTTGAGGCCGCCTACGAGCAGTACTTC

v_gene: TRBV5-1
d_gene: .
j_gene: TRBJ2-5
abundance: many
CDR3aa: CASSLDQETQYF
CDR3nt: TGTGCCAGCAGCTTAGACCAAGAGACCCAGTACTTC

v_gene: TRBV28
d_gene: .
j_gene: TRBJ1-1
abundance: many
CDR3aa: CASSFQARSTEAFF
CDR3nt: TGTGCCAGCAGTTTCCAGGCCCGTTCCACTGAAGCTTTCTTT

v_gene: TRBV5-6
d_gene: .
j_gene: TRBJ1-4
abundance: .
CDR3aa: CASRRWQINEKLFF
CDR3nt: TGTGCCAGCAGAAGATGGCAGATTAATGAAAAACTGTTTTTT

v_gene: TRBV28
d_gene: .
j_gene: TRBJ1-6
abundance: .
CDR3aa: CATSFDKVTSPLHF
CDR3nt: TGTGCCACCAGTTTCGACAAAGTCACTTCACCCCTCCACTTT

v_gene: TRBV12-5
d_gene: TRBD1
j_gene: TRBJ1-2
abundance: few
CDR3aa: CASGLGLGGLRDGYTF
CDR3nt: TGTGCTAGTGGTTTGGGTTTAGGGGGCCTCAGGGATGGCTACACCTTC

v_gene: TRBV5-8
d_gene: TRBD1
j_gene: TRBJ2-4
abundance: many
CDR3aa: CASSPGTGGGAKNIQYF
CDR3nt: TGTGCCAGCAGTCCCGGGACAGGGGGGGGTGCCAAAAACATTCAGTACTTC

v_gene: TRBV6-6
d_gene: TRBD1
j_gene: TRBJ2-2
abundance: few
CDR3aa: CASSSGTGGAGGELFF
CDR3nt: TGTGCCAGCAGCTCCGGGACAGGGGGCGCGGGCGGGGAGCTGTTTTTT

v_gene: TRBV27
d_gene: TRBD1
j_gene: TRBJ2-7
abundance: .
CDR3aa: CASSLAGQGRYEQYF
CDR3nt: TGTGCCAGCAGTTTGGCGGGACAGGGGAGGTACGAGCAGTACTTC

v_gene: TRBV28
d_gene: .
j_gene: TRBJ1-1
abundance: few
CDR3aa: CASSFRGPPALNTEAFF
CDR3nt: TGTGCCAGCAGTTTTAGGGGACCACCGGCATTGAACACTGAAGCTTTCTTT

v_gene: TRBV4-1
d_gene: .
j_gene: TRBJ1-5
abundance: few
CDR3aa: CASSPGTFEPQHF
CDR3nt: TGCGCCAGCAGCCCTGGGACGTTTGAGCCCCAGCATTTT

v_gene: TRBV7-9
d_gene: TRBD2
j_gene: TRBJ2-3
abundance: many
CDR3aa: CASSPLAGRSFSTDTQYF
CDR3nt: TGTGCCAGCAGCCCGCTAGCGGGGCGTTCCTTCAGCACAGATACGCAGTATTTT

v_gene: TRBV24-1
d_gene: TRBD1
j_gene: TRBJ1-6
abundance: .
CDR3aa: CATRIKETGFYNSPLHF
CDR3nt: TGTGCCACCAGAATAAAAGAGACAGGGTTCTATAATTCACCCCTCCACTTT

v_gene: TRBV28
d_gene: TRBD2
j_gene: TRBJ2-1
abundance: few
CDR3aa: CASTRLAGYNEQFF
CDR3nt: TGTGCCAGTACCCGACTAGCGGGTTACAATGAGCAGTTCTTC

v_gene: TRBV6-2/TRBV6-3
d_gene: .
j_gene: TRBJ2-3
abundance: .
CDR3aa: CASGPAGIRDTQYF
CDR3nt: TGTGCCAGCGGCCCGGCCGGAATTCGAGATACGCAGTATTTT

v_gene: TRBV27
d_gene: TRBD2
j_gene: TRBJ2-1
abundance: many
CDR3aa: CASSLYGGGAVEQFF
CDR3nt: TGTGCCAGCAGTTTATATGGCGGGGGGGCCGTTGAGCAGTTCTTC

v_gene: TRBV5-5
d_gene: TRBD1
j_gene: TRBJ1-2
abundance: few
CDR3aa: CASSSGQAPYGYTF
CDR3nt: TGTGCCAGCAGCTCCGGACAGGCCCCCTATGGCTACACCTTC

v_gene: TRBV6-2/TRBV6-3
d_gene: TRBD1
j_gene: TRBJ1-1
abundance: .
CDR3aa: CASRPTSTGRDEAFF
CDR3nt: TGTGCCAGCAGACCTACCTCGACAGGGAGAGATGAAGCTTTCTTT

v_gene: TRBV6-1
d_gene: .
j_gene: TRBJ2-2
abundance: many
CDR3aa: CASNVDRTNTGELFF
CDR3nt: TGTGCCAGCAATGTAGACAGAACGAACACCGGGGAGCTGTTTTTT

v_gene: TRBV5-1
d_gene: TRBD1
j_gene: TRBJ1-1
abundance: many
CDR3aa: CASSRNYRGTEAFF
CDR3nt: TGCGCCAGCAGCCGGAACTACAGGGGAACTGAAGCTTTCTTT

v_gene: TRBV4-3
d_gene: .
j_gene: TRBJ1-1
abundance: many
CDR3aa: CASSQDQSLPFF
CDR3nt: TGCGCCAGCAGCCAAGATCAGAGTTTACCTTTCTTT

v_gene: TRBV29-1
d_gene: TRBD1
j_gene: TRBJ1-2
abundance: few
CDR3aa: CSVESQGAYGYTF
CDR3nt: TGCAGCGTTGAGTCCCAGGGGGCGTATGGCTACACCTTC

v_gene: TRBV7-7
d_gene: TRBD2
j_gene: TRBJ2-2
abundance: few
CDR3aa: CASSLGGGAAGELFF
CDR3nt: TGTGCCAGCAGCTTGGGCGGGGGGGCCGCCGGGGAGCTGTTTTTT

v_gene: TRBV10-3
d_gene: .
j_gene: TRBJ2-7
abundance: few
CDR3aa: CAISEDTYEQYF
CDR3nt: TGTGCCATCAGTGAAGATACCTACGAGCAGTACTTC

v_gene: TRBV2
d_gene: TRBD1
j_gene: TRBJ1-1
abundance: .
CDR3aa: CASSLGQGQTEAFF
CDR3nt: TGTGCCAGCAGTCTCGGACAGGGGCAGACTGAAGCTTTCTTT

v_gene: TRBV5-6
d_gene: .
j_gene: TRBJ2-5
abundance: few
CDR3aa: CASSLTGHGETQYF
CDR3nt: TGTGCCAGCAGCTTGACAGGGCATGGAGAGACCCAGTACTTC

v_gene: TRBV12-3/TRBV12-4
d_gene: .
j_gene: TRBJ2-2
abundance: .
CDR3aa: CASSLQGSNTGELFF
CDR3nt: TGTGCCAGCAGCCTACAGGGCTCGAACACCGGGGAGCTGTTTTTT